Presented here are 10 T cell receptor beta chains from one specimen sequenced in a study of Ad26.COV2.S vaccination and SARS-CoV-2 variants. TCRdb keeps only in-frame clones here, not all; method: immunoSEQ multiplex PCR. The data contain about 350,000 clones, roughly 90% of them singletons. Indicated treatment: roughly 18 received Ad26.COV2.S at low or high dose, single or two shots; 5 received placebo; per-sample allocation not given. Each sample was drawn 63 days after the first injection (of vaccine or placebo). Source: peripheral blood, taken in a trial of Ad26.COV2.S vaccine versus placebo. All receptors derive from a person between 18 and 65 years old who received the Ad26.COV2.S COVID-19 vaccine or a placebo.

The rearrangement joins TRBV5-6 to TRBJ2-2; TRBD1 is a possible D gene (6 bases). Trimming took off 1 base at V and 4 bases at J, with 11 bases between the two ends. CDR1 is SGHDT and CDR2 is YYEEEE in the germline V gene. There are 15 residues in the CDR3. CDR3 DNA: TGTGCCAGCAGCTTGTTTCAGGGGAGCACCGGGGAGCTGTTTTTT. This encodes CASSLFQGSTGELFF.

This clone came up once. This chain connects TRBV20-1 to TRBJ1-2, with TRBD1 identical over 8 bases. The CDR3 has 11 amino acids. V shed 5 bases, J shed 8 bases, and the junction held 4 bases outside the gene matches. Germline-derived CDR1 and CDR2 are DFQATT and SNEGSKA (reference sequence). The CDR3 protein is CSAPGGGGYTF. DNA of the CDR3: TGCAGTGCTCCAGGGGGCGGGGGCTACACCTTC.

The genes are TRBV5-1 and TRBJ1-2; D is undetermined. The CDR3 runs 15 residues. In germline, CDR1 is SGHRS, CDR2 YFSETQ. Trimming cost V 5 bases and J 4 bases, with 18 bases left between them. This CDR3 reads CASRSSDPRTYGYTF. The CDR3 bases are TGCGCCAGCAGGTCCAGCGACCCACGAACCTATGGCTACACCTTC.

The chain is built from TRBV18 and TRBJ1-6; D unclear. CDR1 and CDR2 from the germline V gene are KGHSH and LQKENI. V was pared by 5 bases and J by 7 bases, with 9 bases between. This CDR3 is 13 amino acids long. As DNA, the CDR3 is TGTGCCAGCTCATCAGAGTTGAATTCACCCCTCCACTTT. Residues: CASSSELNSPLHF.

V is TRBV6-1 and J is TRBJ1-1; perhaps TRBD1 as D (5 bases). This CDR3 region has 13 residues. V lost 3 bases, J lost 7 bases, and 12 bases lay in between. CDR1 is MNHNS, CDR2 SASEGT, per germline. CDR3 nucleotide sequence: TGTGCCAGCAGTGAGGGGGTAAAGGGTGAAGCTTTCTTT. Translation: CASSEGVKGEAFF.

In this sample, this clone turned up once. V gene TRBV7-2 combines with J gene TRBJ2-5; D not resolved. V gave up 1 base and J gave up 5 bases, with 5 bases separating them. Germline V gene sequence: CDR1 SGHTA, CDR2 FQGNSA. This CDR3 is 12 amino acids long. For the CDR3, the DNA is TGTGCCAGCAGCTTAGGGGCCGAGACCCAGTACTTC. Amino acids: CASSLGAETQYF.

The chain links TRBV3-1 (or the pseudogene TRBV3-2) to TRBJ2-1; unclear D gene. The germline gives CDR1 LGHDT, CDR2 YNNKEL (reference sequence). V lost 1 base to trimming and J lost 0 bases, with 7 bases between them. There are 15 residues in the CDR3. As DNA, the CDR3 is TGTGCCAGCAGCCAAGGAAGAAGCTCCTACAATGAGCAGTTCTTC. Its translation: CASSQGRSSYNEQFF.

V usage is TRBV6-5 and J usage is TRBJ2-2; 11 bases are shared with TRBD2. Trimming took 5 bases from V and 6 from J; bases not matched to a gene: 5. The germline gives CDR1 MNHEY, CDR2 SVGAGI. The CDR3 is 15 amino acids. CDR3 sequence reads: CASSLSGGAPGELFF. For the CDR3, the DNA is TGTGCCAGCAGTCTTAGCGGGGGGGCCCCCGGGGAGCTGTTTTTT.

The gene calls are TRBV5-4 and TRBJ1-2; D is unclear. V shed 1 base and J shed 4 bases, with 11 bases lying between them. The CDR3 spans 14 residues. The germline CDR1 and CDR2 sequences are SGHNT and YYREEE (reference sequence). Here the CDR3 reads CASSLLGSTYGYTF. In DNA, the CDR3 is TGTGCCAGCAGCTTGTTAGGGTCTACCTATGGCTACACCTTC.

V gene TRBV29-1 combines with J gene TRBJ2-1; D is possibly TRBD1 (6 bases). Deletions cut 0 bases from V and 15 bases from J, with 12 bases between. From germline, CDR1 is SQVTM and CDR2 ANQGSEA. This CDR3 is built from 11 residues. The CDR3 region is CSVEDRQGLFF. The CDR3 DNA follows: TGCAGCGTTGAAGATAGGCAGGGGCTGTTCTTC.